A single sample gave rise to the 10 T cell receptor beta chains below, sequenced in a study of T cell repertoires and HLA-DP antigens. The assay was immunoSEQ multiplex PCR, and TCRdb's table has in-frame clones only and misses some. The sample holds about 89,000 clones, approximately 86% seen once. Which antigens these TCRs recognize remains unknown. Input material: CD4+ T cells from PBMCs. The receptors come from a man aged 50-60 years in good health and CMV-seronegative.

The chain couples TRBV18 to TRBJ2-7; D is unresolved. The CDR3 spans 13 residues. V lost 1 base and J 5 bases, leaving 9 bases between the germline ends. Germline V gene data show CDR1 as KGHSH and CDR2 as LQKENI. DNA for the CDR3: TGTGCCAGCTCACCACATAAGGGCGACGAGCAGTACTTC. Translated, it gives CASSPHKGDEQYF.

This rearrangement joins TRBV5-1 to TRBJ2-2, with D tentatively TRBD1 or TRBD2 (5 bases each). The CDR3 contains 14 residues. Germline V gene lookup returns CDR1 SGHRS and CDR2 YFSETQ. V lost 5 bases, J lost 0 bases, and 8 bases lay in between. The CDR3 spells CASRRGTNTGELFF. The DNA of the CDR3 is TGCGCCAGCAGGAGGGGTACGAACACCGGGGAGCTGTTTTTT.

Only a few counts were recorded for this clone. The CDR3 here is CASSPGQNYGYTF. Here the CDR3 DNA reads TGTGCCAGCAGCCCTGGACAGAACTATGGCTACACCTTC. The V and J genes are TRBV5-4 and TRBJ1-2; tentative D call: TRBD1 (6 bases). Germline V gene sequence: CDR1 SGHNT, CDR2 YYREEE (reference sequence). V was clipped by 4 bases and J by 2 bases, with 9 bases between them. There are 13 residues in the CDR3.

The V gene is TRBV28, the J gene TRBJ2-4, with 13 bases identical to TRBD2. CDR1 and CDR2 from the germline V gene are MDHEN and SYDVKM. CDR3 length equals 16 residues. Trimming removed 6 bases from V and 8 bases from J; junction bases left unmatched: 10. The chain's CDR3 is CASRDTLAGGIYIQYF. The DNA of the CDR3 is TGTGCCAGCAGAGATACACTAGCGGGAGGGATTTACATTCAGTACTTC.

The chain is built from TRBV6-1 and TRBJ2-7; D is possibly TRBD2 (6 bases). CDR3 size: 13 residues. The V and J ends lost 4 bases and 6 bases respectively, with 13 bases between them. In germline, CDR1 is MNHNS, CDR2 SASEGT. The CDR3 spells CASSGSGLREQYF. The CDR3 coding sequence is TGTGCCAGCAGTGGTAGCGGTTTACGCGAGCAGTACTTC.

The chain is built from TRBV28 and TRBJ1-4, with D uncertain. Germline V CDR1 and CDR2: MDHEN, SYDVKM. Trimming cost V 1 base and J 8 bases, with 14 bases left between them. The CDR3 is made up of 15 amino acids. CDR3 DNA: TGTGCCAGCAGTTTATCTTTCTCTGGAGGGGAAAAACTGTTTTTT. This translates into CASSLSFSGGEKLFF.

This chain connects TRBV5-1 to TRBJ2-1; 11 bases are a match to TRBD2. CDR3 length: 15 residues. Germline loops: CDR1 SGHRS, CDR2 YFSETQ. V gave up 6 bases and J gave up 5 bases; unmatched junction bases: 7. The CDR3 loop reads CASTLTSGGHNEQFF. CDR3 sequence (DNA): TGCGCCAGCACCCTAACTAGCGGGGGTCACAATGAGCAGTTCTTC.

This chain links TRBV7-6 with TRBJ1-1, with a possible D match to TRBD1 (5 bases). This CDR3 contains 13 residues. Germline V gives CDR1 SGHVS, CDR2 FNYEAQ. The V and J ends lost 5 bases and 1 base respectively, with 8 bases between them. The CDR3 sequence: CASSLQENTEAFF. CDR3 DNA sequence: TGTGCCAGCAGCCTACAGGAGAACACTGAAGCTTTCTTT.

The chain combines TRBV7-9 with TRBJ2-5, with TRBD2 matching over 8 bases. Looked up from germline, CDR1 is SEHNR and CDR2 is FQNEAQ (reference sequence). The V segment lost 5 bases and the J segment 5 bases; nucleotides outside the gene matches: 7. The CDR3 spans 14 residues. The CDR3 region has the DNA TGTGCCAGCAGCCCCCAGACTAGCGAGGAGACCCAGTACTTC. It codes for CASSPQTSEETQYF.

This clone was seen a single time. The chain links TRBV5-4 to TRBJ2-2; 7 nucleotides agree with TRBD1. J lost 0 bases, V lost 6 bases, and 5 bases had no gene match. The CDR3 is made up of 15 amino acids. Germline V gives CDR1 SGHNT, CDR2 YYREEE (reference sequence). The CDR3 spells CASTSGTANTGELFF. The CDR3 bases are TGTGCCAGCACCTCCGGGACAGCGAACACCGGGGAGCTGTTTTTT.